What follows is one TCR beta chain and its context. Its antigen remains unknown. Distinct nucleotide sequences in the sample also encode this CDR3. Trimming took 5 bases from V and 0 from J, leaving 8 bases between them. The CDR3 spans 13 residues. The germline gives CDR1 SGHTA, CDR2 FQGNSA. This sample was included in a study of shared clonotypes between healthy human individuals. The assay was immunoSEQ multiplex PCR, and TCRdb's table has in-frame clones only and misses some. The data contain some 2.4 million clones, 80% to 95% of them singletons. General study findings and limits: Enrolling few donors narrowed the genetic and exposure-history diversity that was represented. Memory subsets had estimated richness that was generally smaller than that of naive subsets.

This receptor was taken from a man aged 18 to 29 in good health. Some clones in this sample may be carry-over from other donors' samples. The chain recombines TRBV7-2 with TRBJ2-7; a weak D match, TRBD2 (5 bases). Sequenced: naive CD4+ T cells from PBMCs. The subset is: CD45RA+ positively selected. The CDR3 region has the DNA TGTGCCAGCAGCCCTACTAGCTCCTACGAGCAGTACTTC. Translation gives CASSPTSSYEQYF.